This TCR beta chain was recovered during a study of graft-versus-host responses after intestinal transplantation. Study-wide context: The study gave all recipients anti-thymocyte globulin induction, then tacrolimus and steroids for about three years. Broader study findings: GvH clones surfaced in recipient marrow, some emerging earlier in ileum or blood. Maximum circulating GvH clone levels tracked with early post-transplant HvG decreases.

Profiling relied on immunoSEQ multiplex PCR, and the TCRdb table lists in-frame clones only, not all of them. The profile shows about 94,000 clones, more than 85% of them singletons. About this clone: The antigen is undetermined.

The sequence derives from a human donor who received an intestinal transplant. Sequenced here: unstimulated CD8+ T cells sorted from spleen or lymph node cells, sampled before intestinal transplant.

The CDR3 sequence: CASSEPGQATYEQYF. As DNA, the CDR3 is TGTGCCAGCAGCGAACCGGGACAGGCTACTTACGAGCAGTACTTC. This chain links TRBV11-2 with TRBJ2-7; 8 bases match TRBD1. The CDR3 consists of 15 residues. Germline CDR1 reads SGHAT; CDR2 reads FQNNGV. J gave up 4 bases and V 5 bases, and 10 bases lay outside the gene matches. Full variable domain (rest looked up from reference TRBV11-2 and TRBJ2-7): EAGVAQSPRYKIIEKRQSVAFWCNPISGHATLYWYQQILGQGPKLLIQFQNNGVVDDSQLPKDRFSAERLKGVDSTLKIQPAKLEDSAVYLCASSEPGQATYEQYFGPGTRLTVT.